Below, 3 T cell receptor beta chains from the same sample are listed, as sequenced in a study of long-term antiretroviral therapy in people with HIV. Samples were assayed with immunoSEQ v3.0 at survey level. Repertoires were generated with immunoSEQ multiplex PCR, while TCRdb's copy carries only in-frame clones and drops some. The sample shows over 25,000 clones, roughly 82% of them seen only once. The source material was unsorted PBMCs, sampled 0.8 years before starting antiretroviral therapy. These receptors were collected from a man between 18 and 35 years old with HIV.

This clone was seen only once. The chain employs TRBV6-6 and TRBJ2-7, with TRBD1 identical over 9 bases. J lost 5 bases, V lost 5 bases, and 10 bases had no gene match. This CDR3 region has 15 residues. Germline V gives CDR1 MNHNY, CDR2 SVGAGI (reference sequence). The CDR3 nucleotides read TGTGCCAGCAGTACGGGACAGGGCGTACTTGACGAGCAGTACTTC. It translates to CASSTGQGVLDEQYF.

The chain is built from TRBV28 and TRBJ1-4; D uncertain. V was clipped by 5 bases and J by 5 bases, with 15 bases between them. From germline, CDR1 is MDHEN and CDR2 SYDVKM. This CDR3 has 15 residues. CDR3 DNA: TGTGCCAGCAGTCCTCCGGAGGCGCAGAATGAAAAACTGTTTTTT. It codes for CASSPPEAQNEKLFF. The entire variable domain, with the rest obtained from reference TRBV28 and TRBJ1-4, is as follows: DVKVTQSSRYLVKRTGEKVFLECVQDMDHENMFWYRQDPGLGLRLIYFSYDVKMKEKGDIPEGYSVSREKKERFSLILESASTNQTSMYLCASSPPEAQNEKLFFGSGTQLSVL.

J is TRBJ1-5 and V is TRBV18, with a tentative D call TRBD1 (6 bases). Germline V gene sequence: CDR1 KGHSH, CDR2 LQKENI. This CDR3 contains 16 residues. Trimming cost V 3 bases and J 3 bases, with 15 bases left between them. Written as DNA, the CDR3 is TGTGCCAGCTCACCGCAGGGGAGCGCTTTCAATCAGCCCCAGCATTTT. Its translation: CASSPQGSAFNQPQHF. The whole variable domain, filled in from reference TRBV18 and TRBJ1-5, reads NAGVMQNPRHLVRRRGQEARLRCSPMKGHSHVYWYRQLPEEGLKFMVYLQKENIIDESGMPKERFSAEFPKEGPSILRIQQVVRGDSAAYFCASSPQGSAFNQPQHFGDGTRLSIL.